The 11 T cell receptor beta chains below all came from one sample that was sequenced in a study of cytomegalovirus exposure and HLA in healthy donors. PCR used 60 Vbeta primers and 13 Jbeta primers. Here immunoSEQ multiplex PCR was the method, and the copy in TCRdb shows in-frame clones only, minus some. Here the sample table reports some 110,000 clones. The sequencing input was PBMCs. These receptors were taken from a man between 18 and 35 years old in good health and CMV-seronegative.

The chain couples TRBV27 to TRBJ2-1, with 9 bases matching TRBD1. With 3 bases clipped from V and 7 bases from J, the junction kept 13 bases outside the gene matches. The germline CDR1 and CDR2 sequences are MNHEY and SMNVEV (reference sequence). This CDR3 has 17 residues. CDR3 loop: CASSFLSGTGIGNEQFF. CDR3 coding DNA: TGTGCCAGCAGTTTTCTTTCCGGGACAGGGATAGGAAATGAGCAGTTCTTC.

This chain uses TRBV27 with TRBJ1-5; the D is unclear. The CDR3 length is 12 residues. From germline, CDR1 is MNHEY and CDR2 SMNVEV (reference sequence). V was clipped by 8 bases and J by 7 bases, with 12 bases between them. CDR3 amino acids: CASGRVRQPQHF. The CDR3 region has the DNA TGTGCCAGCGGTCGGGTGAGACAGCCCCAGCATTTT.

J is TRBJ1-4 and V is TRBV4-2; the match to TRBD1 covers 9 bases. The CDR3 sequence is 14 residues long. V was pared by 4 bases and J by 7 bases, with 4 bases of the junction left unmatched. Germline loops: CDR1 LGHNA, CDR2 YNFKEQ. The CDR3 spells CASSPWTGAEKLFF. The CDR3 DNA follows: TGTGCCAGCAGCCCATGGACAGGGGCTGAAAAACTGTTTTTT.

This rearrangement joins TRBV6-5 to TRBJ2-2; D is perhaps TRBD2 (6 bases). V was pared by 0 bases and J by 5 bases, with 10 bases between. This CDR3 has 15 residues. Germline V gives CDR1 MNHEY, CDR2 SVGAGI. This chain's CDR3 is CASSYSGEETGELFF. In nucleotides, the CDR3 is TGTGCCAGCAGTTACTCTGGGGAGGAGACCGGGGAGCTGTTTTTT.

This sequence joins TRBV7-9 and TRBJ2-3, with 13 bases lining up with TRBD2. Germline CDR1 and CDR2: SEHNR and FQNEAQ (reference sequence). This CDR3 is 16 amino acids long. V shed 5 bases, J shed 4 bases, and the junction held 6 bases outside the gene matches. Here the CDR3 DNA reads TGTGCCAGCAGCCCAAGACTAGCGGGAGGCCCAGATACGCAGTATTTT. The encoded protein is CASSPRLAGGPDTQYF.

The chain couples TRBV7-6 to TRBJ2-6, with 8 positions matching TRBD1. The CDR3 is made up of 19 amino acids. V shed 6 bases and J 0 bases; nucleotides not matched to a gene: 13. Germline V gene data show CDR1 as SGHVS and CDR2 as FNYEAQ. The CDR3 DNA reads as TGTGCCAGCAGTAAAGAGGTCCGGACAGGGATCTCTGGGGCCAACGTCCTGACTTTC. Translating it yields CASSKEVRTGISGANVLTF.

The V gene is TRBV27, the J gene TRBJ2-1; 10 bases are shared with TRBD2. The CDR3 length is 15 residues. The ends lost 5 bases at V and 10 bases at J; junction bases unmatched: 11. CDR1 is MNHEY, CDR2 SMNVEV, per germline (reference sequence). This chain's CDR3 is CASSGTSGVLAEQFF. CDR3 sequence (DNA): TGTGCCAGCAGTGGTACTAGCGGGGTTCTTGCGGAGCAGTTCTTC.

This sequence joins TRBV6-4 and TRBJ2-5; 15 positions agree with TRBD2. The CDR3 covers 18 residues. CDR1 MRHNA and CDR2 SNTAGT come from the germline V gene. J was trimmed by 5 bases and V by 3 bases; bases with no gene match: 10. CDR3 sequence: CASSDGLAGGPGRETQYF. CDR3 coding DNA: TGTGCCAGCAGTGATGGACTAGCGGGGGGGCCTGGGAGGGAGACCCAGTACTTC.

For the CDR3, the DNA is TGTGCCAGTAAATCGCGACAGGGGCTATACGAGCAGTACTTC. Its protein product is CASKSRQGLYEQYF. The V gene is TRBV19, the J gene TRBJ2-7, with 8 bases fitting TRBD1. The CDR3 has 14 residues. Germline V gives CDR1 LNHDA, CDR2 SQIVND (reference sequence). The ends lost 7 bases at V and 4 bases at J; junction bases unmatched: 9.

The chain recombines TRBV5-1 with TRBJ1-1; 10 bases are shared with TRBD1. After removal of 5 bases from V and 5 bases from J, the junction contained 12 bases not matched to a gene. CDR3 length: 16 amino acids. Germline CDR1 reads SGHRS; CDR2 reads YFSETQ. The CDR3 region is CASSFSLRQGATEAFF. The CDR3 DNA is TGCGCCAGCAGTTTTAGTCTCCGACAGGGGGCGACTGAAGCTTTCTTT.

The chain employs TRBV14 and TRBJ2-1, with 11 bases lining up with TRBD2. Germline V lookup: CDR1 SGHDN, CDR2 FVKESK. The junction had 2 bases not matched to a gene; V was cut back by 0 bases and J by 4 bases. This CDR3 contains 16 residues. The CDR3 sequence: CASSQDTSGGYNEQFF. CDR3 DNA sequence: TGTGCCAGCAGCCAAGATACTAGCGGGGGATACAATGAGCAGTTCTTC. Variable domain in full (rest from reference TRBV14 and TRBJ2-1): EAGVTQFPSHSVIEKGQTVTLRCDPISGHDNLYWYRRVMGKEIKFLLHFVKESKQDESGMPNNRFLAERTGGTYSTLKVQPAELEDSGVYFCASSQDTSGGYNEQFFGPGTRLTVL.